The 24 T cell receptor beta chains listed next were all sequenced from one sample in a study of shared clonotypes between healthy human individuals. The repertoire was sequenced with immunoSEQ multiplex PCR; TCRdb's copy has only in-frame clones and lacks some. The repertoire holds over 850,000 clones, with around 78% as singletons. Sequencing input: memory CD4+ T cells from PBMCs. Subset indicated: CD45RA-negative fraction. Every receptor here comes from a man aged 18 to 29 in good health. Some clones in this sample may be carry-over from other donors' samples.

The chain employs TRBV18 and TRBJ2-7, with D hard to call. The CDR3 is 15 amino acids. In germline, CDR1 is KGHSH, CDR2 LQKENI. V was shortened by 2 bases and J by 0 bases, with 11 bases between the two germline ends. The chain's CDR3 is CASSPVVPPSYEQYF. The CDR3 DNA reads as TGTGCCAGCTCACCAGTCGTTCCACCCTCCTACGAGCAGTACTTC.

This clone was observed a few times. CDR3 in DNA: TGTGCCAGCAGACCCTGGGGACGGCTGAACACTGAAGCTTTCTTT. Protein: CASRPWGRLNTEAFF. V is TRBV28 and J is TRBJ1-1; D is perhaps TRBD1 (5 bases). The CDR3 runs to 15 residues. V lost 6 bases, J lost 0 bases, and 14 bases lay in between. From germline, CDR1 is MDHEN and CDR2 SYDVKM.

The rearrangement links TRBV19 to TRBJ1-1, with D tentatively TRBD1 (5 bases). This CDR3 comprises 13 residues. Germline V gives CDR1 LNHDA, CDR2 SQIVND (reference sequence). V was trimmed by 2 bases and J by 4 bases, leaving 8 bases between them. This chain's CDR3 is CASSIQGATEAFF. DNA for the CDR3: TGTGCCAGTAGTATACAGGGCGCCACTGAAGCTTTCTTT.

The V and J genes are TRBV4-1 and TRBJ2-3; 8 bases align to TRBD1. V trimming: 1 base; J trimming: 2 bases; junction bases outside the gene matches: 11. Germline CDR1 and CDR2: MGHRA and YSYEKL. The CDR3 length is 18 residues. CDR3 DNA: TGCGCCAGCAGCCAAGCCGCAGTACCGGGACAGGTCACAGATACGCAGTATTTT. Translated: CASSQAAVPGQVTDTQYF.

This clone occurred once. The rearrangement links TRBV6-5 to TRBJ2-2; D is unresolved. The CDR3 sequence is 15 residues long. Deletions cut 6 bases from V and 3 bases from J, with 14 bases between. The germline V gene has CDR1 MNHEY and CDR2 SVGAGI. The CDR3 loop reads CASSRLNPHTGELFF. The CDR3 nucleotides are TGTGCCAGCAGCCGCCTCAACCCCCACACCGGGGAGCTGTTTTTT.

The chain combines TRBV6-1 with TRBJ2-7; 9 nucleotides line up with TRBD1. This CDR3 contains 11 residues. The V segment lost 3 bases and the J segment 11 bases; nucleotides outside the gene matches: 2. CDR1 is MNHNS, CDR2 SASEGT, per germline. The CDR3: CASSEGDREYF. The CDR3 coding sequence is TGTGCCAGCAGTGAGGGGGACAGGGAGTACTTC.

This rearrangement joins TRBV15 to TRBJ1-2; possibly TRBD1 for D (5 bases). Trimming took 3 bases from V and 9 from J, leaving 14 bases between them. CDR3 length equals 13 residues. In germline, CDR1 is LNHNV, CDR2 YYDKDF (reference sequence). CDR3 region: CATSRQERGRYTF. In DNA form, the CDR3 reads TGTGCCACCAGCAGGCAGGAGAGGGGACGCTACACCTTC.

This chain joins TRBV10-3 and TRBJ2-7; D might be TRBD1 (5 bases). CDR1 is ENHRY and CDR2 is SYGVKD in the germline V gene. V dropped 2 bases and J dropped 4 bases, with 12 bases sitting between them. This CDR3 has 14 amino acids. CDR3 sequence reads: CAISEGARAYEQYF. The DNA of the CDR3 is TGTGCCATCAGTGAGGGGGCCAGGGCGTACGAGCAGTACTTC.

V gene TRBV5-1 combines with J gene TRBJ2-1; D is undetermined. V was cut by 0 bases and J by 0 bases, with 13 bases left in between. Looked up from germline, CDR1 is SGHRS and CDR2 is YFSETQ. The CDR3 spans 17 residues. The CDR3 here is CASSLVNDGYSYNEQFF. In DNA, the CDR3 is TGCGCCAGCAGCTTGGTAAATGACGGCTACTCCTACAATGAGCAGTTCTTC.

The chain employs TRBV6-1 and TRBJ1-2; D is undetermined. V was pared by 8 bases and J by 8 bases, with 12 bases between. Germline assignment: CDR1 MNHNS and CDR2 SASEGT. The CDR3 runs 11 residues. The CDR3 loop reads CASVRVWGYTF. The CDR3 bases are TGTGCCAGCGTAAGGGTTTGGGGCTACACCTTC.

The chain has TRBV5-5 and TRBJ1-3, with D tentatively TRBD1 (6 bases). From germline, CDR1 is SGHKS and CDR2 YYEKEE (reference sequence). The ends were cut back, 1 base at V and 0 bases at J, with 11 bases in the middle. The CDR3 runs to 16 residues. The CDR3 sequence: CASSLLGGSSGNTIYF. In nucleotides, the CDR3 is TGTGCCAGCAGCTTGCTAGGGGGTAGCTCTGGAAACACCATATATTTT. Drawing the rest from reference TRBV5-5 and TRBJ1-3, the complete variable domain is DAGVTQSPTHLIKTRGQQVTLRCSPISGHKSVSWYQQVLGQGPQFIFQYYEKEERGRGNFPDRFSARQFPNYSSELNVNALLLGDSALYLCASSLLGGSSGNTIYFGEGSWLTVV.

The chain links TRBV27 to TRBJ2-1; no definite D call. This CDR3 has 11 amino acids. The germline gives CDR1 MNHEY, CDR2 SMNVEV (reference sequence). Trimming shortened V by 7 bases and J by 4 bases, and 5 bases separated the two germline ends. In nucleotides, the CDR3 is TGTGCCAGCAAGTGGTACAATGAGCAGTTCTTC. Translated: CASKWYNEQFF.

This rearrangement joins TRBV6-1 to TRBJ1-3; 8 bases align to TRBD1. Looked up from germline, CDR1 is MNHNS and CDR2 is SASEGT. Unmatched junction bases numbered 2, after V lost 6 bases and J lost 1 base. This CDR3 spans 14 amino acids. For the CDR3, the DNA is TGTGCCAGCAGGCAGGGGGCGTCTGGAAACACCATATATTTT. This encodes CASRQGASGNTIYF.

Many counts were recorded for this clone. The V gene is TRBV10-3, the J gene TRBJ1-1, with D possibly being TRBD1 (5 bases). Trimming left V 2 bases short and J 4 bases short, with 11 bases between. CDR3 size: 14 residues. Germline V gene lookup returns CDR1 ENHRY and CDR2 SYGVKD. CDR3 sequence reads: CAISEVRGATEAFF. In DNA form, the CDR3 reads TGTGCCATCAGTGAGGTAAGGGGAGCCACTGAAGCTTTCTTT.

Of note for this clone: Different DNA sequences within this sample yield the same CDR3. This sequence joins TRBV2 and TRBJ2-3, with unresolved D. The germline V gene encodes CDR1 SNHLY and CDR2 FYNNEI. The CDR3 is 11 amino acids. V lost 2 bases to trimming and J lost 4 bases, with 1 base between them. The CDR3 DNA reads TGTGCCAGCAGTGAATCAGATACGCAGTATTTT. Translated: CASSESDTQYF.

This rearrangement joins TRBV5-1 to TRBJ1-5, with 7 bases that match TRBD1. The junction had 6 bases not matched to a gene; V was cut back by 0 bases and J by 6 bases. The CDR3 is 15 amino acids. In germline, CDR1 is SGHRS, CDR2 YFSETQ. CDR3 bases: TGCGCCAGCAGCTTGGCCCCGGGACAGTTTCAGCCCCAGCATTTT. Amino acids: CASSLAPGQFQPQHF.

The chain has TRBV28 and TRBJ2-2, with TRBD2 as a possible D gene (6 bases). The CDR3 covers 17 residues. Germline V gene sequence: CDR1 MDHEN, CDR2 SYDVKM. V was cut by 3 bases and J by 1 base, with 15 bases left in between. For the CDR3, the DNA is TGTGCCAGCAGTTTCTCGGCTAGCGTAGAGAACACCGGGGAGCTGTTTTTT. Protein product: CASSFSASVENTGELFF. Using reference TRBV28 and TRBJ2-2 for the parts outside the CDR3, the full variable domain is DVKVTQSSRYLVKRTGEKVFLECVQDMDHENMFWYRQDPGLGLRLIYFSYDVKMKEKGDIPEGYSVSREKKERFSLILESASTNQTSMYLCASSFSASVENTGELFFGEGSRLTVL.

This chain links TRBV6-5 with TRBJ1-5; D is unresolved. The CDR3 sequence is 13 residues long. V dropped 9 bases and J dropped 8 bases, with 17 bases sitting between them. Germline lookup yields CDR1 MNHEY and CDR2 SVGAGI. The CDR3 sequence is CARTEVRDKPQHF. The CDR3 region has the DNA TGTGCCAGGACGGAGGTACGAGATAAGCCCCAGCATTTT.

Remarks on this clone: A single base separates this from a much larger clone, so it may be a read error. The J gene is TRBJ1-3, the V gene TRBV29-1; TRBD1 matches 7 bases. J lost 2 bases, V lost 7 bases, and 14 bases had no gene match. Germline V lookup: CDR1 SQVTM, CDR2 ANQGSEA. The CDR3 runs to 16 residues. CDR3 nucleotide sequence: TGCAGCGCAGGGGGGTCATCTTTAAGGACTGGAAACACCATATATTTT. This sequence encodes CSAGGSSLRTGNTIYF.

The chain has TRBV27 and TRBJ2-7; 8 bases fit TRBD2. V shed 0 bases and J 2 bases; nucleotides not matched to a gene: 6. The CDR3 runs 16 residues. CDR1 is MNHEY, CDR2 SMNVEV, per germline (reference sequence). The CDR3 protein is CASSLSGTRGTYEQYF. For the CDR3, the DNA is TGTGCCAGCAGTTTATCGGGGACTAGGGGAACCTACGAGCAGTACTTC.

This rearrangement joins TRBV5-1 to TRBJ1-1; TRBD1 matches 9 bases. J was trimmed by 1 base and V by 9 bases; bases with no gene match: 10. The germline CDR1 and CDR2 sequences are SGHRS and YFSETQ. There are 15 residues in the CDR3. CDR3 protein: CATSPSDRGNTEAFF. In DNA form, the CDR3 reads TGCGCCACCTCCCCCTCGGACAGGGGGAACACTGAAGCTTTCTTT.

V usage is TRBV7-2 and J usage is TRBJ2-3, with 8 positions matching TRBD1. The CDR3 runs to 16 residues. Germline V gives CDR1 SGHTA, CDR2 FQGNSA. V lost 5 bases, J lost 5 bases, and 12 bases stayed unmatched. The CDR3 DNA reads TGTGCCAGCAGCCGCCGGAGGGCAGGGGGCTTAGATACGCAGTATTTT. This gives the protein CASSRRRAGGLDTQYF.

This clone was recorded once. The chain joins TRBV28 to TRBJ2-7; D is unclear. This CDR3 comprises 12 residues. Trimming stripped 4 bases from V and 5 bases from J, with 9 bases between. CDR1 is MDHEN and CDR2 is SYDVKM in the germline V gene. CDR3 DNA: TGTGCCAGCAGTTCTCGTTATGACGAGCAGTACTTC. It specifies CASSSRYDEQYF.

This sequence joins TRBV5-6 and TRBJ1-2; 10 nucleotides align to TRBD1. This CDR3 contains 16 residues. V was pared by 0 bases and J by 4 bases, with 6 bases of the junction left unmatched. Germline CDR1 and CDR2: SGHDT and YYEEEE. The CDR3 DNA is TGTGCCAGCAGCTTGGCTGGACAGGGGGACTCCTATGGCTACACCTTC. Amino acids: CASSLAGQGDSYGYTF.